This TCR beta chain was sequenced for a study of blood T cell repertoires in COVID-19. Assay: immunoSEQ multiplex PCR; the TCRdb copy retains only in-frame clones and omits some. The table shows about 120,000 clones, with nearly 90% occurring only once. V lost 4 bases, J lost 3 bases, and 13 bases lay in between. CDR1 and CDR2 from the germline V gene are SNHLY and FYNNEI. This CDR3 comprises 15 residues. Material for sequencing was peripheral blood. This TCR came from a human donor in a cohort sampled during active COVID-19. V is TRBV2 and J is TRBJ2-1; perhaps TRBD2 as D (5 bases). CDR3 bases: TGTGCCAGCAGTGTCAACCCTGGGAGCTACAATGAGCAGTTCTTC. This sequence encodes CASSVNPGSYNEQFF. Supplemented by reference TRBV2 and TRBJ2-1, the full variable domain reads EPEVTQTPSHQVTQMGQEVILRCVPISNHLYFYWYRQILGQKVEFLVSFYNNEISEKSEIFDDQFSVERPDGSNFTLKIRSTKLEDSAMYFCASSVNPGSYNEQFFGPGTRLTVL.